The clone carrying this T cell receptor (beta chain) occurred a few times. Its matching antigen is unknown. Researchers took RNA transcripts and amplified the TCR beta CDR3 regions from them. With the HTBI primer set, the TCR CDR3 went through a first round of RT-PCR. TCRdb fed the multiplex PCR reads into MiXCR, producing one record per CDR3 protein. Of about 700,000 distinct CDR3 sequences in the sample, around 15% were seen once. This entry comes from a study of T cells in Graves' hyperthyroidism and ophthalmopathy. General study points: Ophthalmopathy was told apart from stable hyperthyroidism by a 13 V-J model.

The sequence came from a woman aged 18-29 years with Graves' hyperthyroidism. The sample was blood.

This chain's CDR3 is CATSRDQGSGNTIYF. DNA of the CDR3: TGTGCCACCAGCAGAGATCAGGGGTCTGGAAACACCATATATTTT. The chain employs TRBV15 and TRBJ1-3, with a tentative D call TRBD1 (6 bases). Looked up from germline, CDR1 is LNHNV and CDR2 is YYDKDF (reference sequence). V lost 0 bases and J 1 base, leaving 7 bases between the germline ends. CDR3 length: 15 amino acids.